These T cell receptor beta chains were read from a single sample in a study of blood T cell repertoires in COVID-19. The repertoire was sequenced with immunoSEQ multiplex PCR; TCRdb's copy has only in-frame clones and lacks some. Of 250,000 to 300,000 clones listed, 70% to 75% are singletons. The specimen sequenced was peripheral blood. The receptors derive from a woman over 75 with acute or convalescent COVID-19. Each CDR3 is given with its conserved first and last residue. D genes are given only for firm matches. The size entry is marked missing in some rows and otherwise reads once, few, many or a size class.

CDR3 protein	CDR3 DNA	V gene	J gene	D gene	clone size
CASTPGPAGNTGELFF	TGTGCCAGCACCCCAGGTCCAGCGGGGAACACCGGGGAGCTGTTTTTT	TRBV5-6	TRBJ2-2	.	.
CASSSDRMYGYTF	TGTGCCAGCAGCTCGGACAGGATGTATGGCTACACCTTC	TRBV11-2	TRBJ1-2	TRBD1	few
CASSFGDRAAETQYF	TGTGCCAGCAGCTTTGGGGACAGGGCGGCGGAGACCCAGTACTTC	TRBV11-2	TRBJ2-5	TRBD1	.
CASTNRQGSNQPQHF	TGTGCCAGCACCAACCGACAGGGTAGCAATCAGCCCCAGCATTTT	TRBV10-3	TRBJ1-5	TRBD1	.
CASSIARGSNYGYTF	TGTGCCAGTAGTATAGCCAGGGGTAGTAACTATGGCTACACCTTC	TRBV19	TRBJ1-2	.	few
CASSFGGAYEAFF	TGTGCCAGCAGTTTCGGGGGGGCGTATGAAGCTTTCTTT	TRBV12-3/TRBV12-4	TRBJ1-1	.	.
CASSQTQTGDSGNTIYF	TGCGCCAGCAGCCAGACCCAAACAGGAGACTCTGGAAACACCATATATTTT	TRBV4-3	TRBJ1-3	.	few
CASSFSTGVATETQYF	TGTGCCAGCAGCTTCTCTACAGGGGTTGCAACAGAGACCCAGTACTTC	TRBV5-4	TRBJ2-5	TRBD1	.
CASSIPTGPTNEKLFF	TGTGCCAGTAGTATCCCGACAGGTCCAACTAATGAAAAACTGTTTTTT	TRBV19	TRBJ1-4	.	.
CATSREGQQGSAQYF	TGTGCCACCAGCAGAGAAGGTCAGCAGGGATCTGCTCAGTACTTC	TRBV15	TRBJ2-4	.	.
CASSGGGLSYEQYF	TGCGCCAGCAGCGGCGGGGGGCTCTCCTACGAGCAGTACTTC	TRBV5-1	TRBJ2-7	TRBD2	.
CASSLAGSRGSTIYF	TGTGCCAGCAGTTTAGCGGGCTCCCGGGGAAGCACCATATATTTT	TRBV28	TRBJ1-3	.	.
CASSSQTGGTEAFF	TGTGCCAGCAGTTCCCAGACAGGGGGAACTGAAGCTTTCTTT	TRBV6-6	TRBJ1-1	TRBD1	.
CASSQATGVAGELFF	TGTGCCAGCAGCCAAGCGACAGGGGTGGCCGGGGAGCTGTTTTTT	TRBV3-1/TRBV3-2	TRBJ2-2	TRBD1	.
CSANRDPSTDTQYF	TGCAGCGCCAACAGGGACCCTAGCACAGATACGCAGTATTTT	TRBV29-1	TRBJ2-3	.	few
CASRVSGTVLYGYTF	TGTGCCAGTCGGGTCTCCGGGACAGTTTTGTATGGCTACACCTTC	TRBV19	TRBJ1-2	TRBD1	few
CASSEGSFRGGELFF	TGTGCCAGCAGTGAAGGGTCCTTCAGGGGCGGGGAGCTGTTTTTT	TRBV6-1	TRBJ2-2	.	.
CASSQAGGVANEQYF	TGTGCCAGCAGCCAAGCGGGCGGGGTCGCCAACGAGCAGTACTTC	TRBV3-1/TRBV3-2	TRBJ2-7	.	.
CASSLDRSYGYTF	TGTGCCAGCAGCTTAGATCGGAGTTATGGCTACACCTTC	TRBV11-2	TRBJ1-2	.	.
CASSVSGPDTQYF	TGTGCCAGCAGCGTTTCAGGGCCAGATACGCAGTATTTT	TRBV9	TRBJ2-3	.	.
CASSYSGQGGGNTIYF	TGTGCCAGCAGTTACTCGGGACAGGGAGGTGGAAACACCATATATTTT	TRBV6-6	TRBJ1-3	TRBD1	.
CASSPPGVGTDTQYF	TGTGCCAGCTCACCACCAGGGGTGGGCACAGATACGCAGTATTTT	TRBV18	TRBJ2-3	.	once
CSVDPGVTDTQYF	TGCAGCGTTGATCCGGGGGTCACAGATACGCAGTATTTT	TRBV29-1	TRBJ2-3	.	.
CASSLSGVSTDTQYF	TGCGCCAGCAGCTTATCGGGAGTTAGCACAGATACGCAGTATTTT	TRBV5-1	TRBJ2-3	.	.